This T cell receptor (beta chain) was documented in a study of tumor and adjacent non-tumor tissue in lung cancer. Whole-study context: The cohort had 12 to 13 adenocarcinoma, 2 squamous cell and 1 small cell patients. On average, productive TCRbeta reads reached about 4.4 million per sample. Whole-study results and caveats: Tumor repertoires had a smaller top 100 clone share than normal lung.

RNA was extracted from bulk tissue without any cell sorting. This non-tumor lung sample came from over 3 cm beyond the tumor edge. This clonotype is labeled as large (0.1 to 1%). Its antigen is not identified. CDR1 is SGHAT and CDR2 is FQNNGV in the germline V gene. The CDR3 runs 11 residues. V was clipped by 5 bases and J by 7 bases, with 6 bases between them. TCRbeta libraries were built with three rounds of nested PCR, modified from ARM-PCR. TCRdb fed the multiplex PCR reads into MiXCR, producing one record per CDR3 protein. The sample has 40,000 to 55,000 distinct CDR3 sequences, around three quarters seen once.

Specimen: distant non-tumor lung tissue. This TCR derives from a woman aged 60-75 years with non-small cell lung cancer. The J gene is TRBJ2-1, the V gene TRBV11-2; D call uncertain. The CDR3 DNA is TGTGCCAGCAGCCCCCAGAATGAGCAGTTCTTC. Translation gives CASSPQNEQFF.